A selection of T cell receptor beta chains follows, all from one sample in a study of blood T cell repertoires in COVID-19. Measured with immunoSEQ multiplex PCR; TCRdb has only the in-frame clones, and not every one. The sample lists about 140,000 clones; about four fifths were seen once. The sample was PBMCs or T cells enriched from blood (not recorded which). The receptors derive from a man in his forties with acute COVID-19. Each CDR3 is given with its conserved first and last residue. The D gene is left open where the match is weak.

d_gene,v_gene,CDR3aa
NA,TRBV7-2,CASSLERRSTDTQYF
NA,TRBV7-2,CASSSSGTRNTEAFF
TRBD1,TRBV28,CASTIYRDRGQPQHF
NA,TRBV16,CASSPQGRTNEKLFF
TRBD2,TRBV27,CASSTPGPGLAGLMQFF
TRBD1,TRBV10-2,CASSEWGQGNHEQYF
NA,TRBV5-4,CASSSGRVNGGNSPLHF
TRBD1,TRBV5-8,CASSFRTGGGGNTGELFF
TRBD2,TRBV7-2,CASSLGYTSGDLYNEQFF
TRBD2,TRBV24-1,CATSDLGRAGRETQYF
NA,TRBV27,CASGGIYGYTF
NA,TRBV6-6,CASSLSLSNTGELFF
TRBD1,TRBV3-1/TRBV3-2,CASSQDLTRGWTNEKLFF
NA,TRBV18,CASSPSGANTDTQYF
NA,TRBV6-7,CASSYFCRAWYGYTF
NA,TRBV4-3,CASSYRLGGFNEQFF
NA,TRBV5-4,CASSLERGNYEQYF
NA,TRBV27,CASSSRVWSNEKLFF
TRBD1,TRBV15,CATSRTGGLGQPQHF
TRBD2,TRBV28,CASIPSGRFSYEQYF
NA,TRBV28,CASTPSWGQGSSYEQYF
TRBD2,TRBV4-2,CASSLGGTSLGGTQYF
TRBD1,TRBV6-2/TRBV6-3,CASSKTPGQSWNGYTF
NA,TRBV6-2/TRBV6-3,CASSYSMSGAGHNQPQHF